The 7 T cell receptor beta chains in this list originate from one sample, sequenced in a study of T cells after yellow fever vaccination. From the 5' RACE reads, TCRdb called clonotypes with MiXCR, one entry per CDR3 protein. This table has a few hundred thousand distinct CDR3 sequences, around an eighth appearing once. The sample here was CD4+ T cells sorted from PBMCs, taken 15 days after the yellow fever booster vaccination. The receptor source for this set is a man in his late teens or twenties who received the YFV17D yellow fever vaccine.

V is TRBV11-2 and J is TRBJ2-1; D is tentatively TRBD1 or TRBD2 (5 bases each). The CDR3 runs 14 residues. Trimming cost V 4 bases and J 7 bases, with 14 bases left between them. Germline CDR1 is SGHAT and CDR2 is FQNNGV. The CDR3 protein is CASSSPRGRNEQFF. In DNA, the CDR3 is TGTGCCAGCAGCTCGCCTAGGGGACGGAATGAGCAGTTCTTC.

A few counts support this clonotype. The V gene is TRBV5-1, the J gene TRBJ1-3, with D unclear. The CDR3 has 16 residues. The germline V gene encodes CDR1 SGHRS and CDR2 YFSETQ. V was trimmed by 4 bases and J by 0 bases, leaving 14 bases between them. In nucleotides, the CDR3 is TGCGCCAGCAGCCCCGGTGTCGTATACTCTGGAAACACCATATATTTT. It codes for CASSPGVVYSGNTIYF.

The rearrangement joins TRBV7-8 to TRBJ1-2, with D tentatively TRBD1 (5 bases). Germline lookup yields CDR1 SGHVS and CDR2 FQNEAQ. The CDR3 runs 15 residues. V lost 3 bases and J lost 4, with 15 bases in between. CDR3 sequence reads: CASSLGDPAVYGYTF. The CDR3 nucleotides read TGTGCCAGCAGCTTGGGGGACCCCGCCGTCTATGGCTACACCTTC. The full variable domain, rest sourced from reference TRBV7-8 and TRBJ1-2, is GAGVSQSPRYKVAKRGQDVALRCDPISGHVSLFWYQQALGQGPEFLTYFQNEAQLDKSGLPSDRFFAERPEGSVSTLKIQRTQQEDSAVYLCASSLGDPAVYGYTFGSGTRLTVV.

The chain recombines TRBV12-3 or TRBV12-4 with TRBJ2-1; TRBD2 aligns across 12 bases. The CDR3 extends over 16 amino acids. After removal of 4 bases from V and 8 bases from J, the junction contained 9 bases not matched to a gene. The CDR3 loop is CASSSTSGGPWDEQFF. CDR3 bases: TGTGCCAGCAGTTCGACTAGCGGGGGACCGTGGGATGAGCAGTTCTTC.

The rearrangement joins TRBV7-9 to TRBJ2-7, with D possibly TRBD2 on 6 matching bases. Trimming cost V 5 bases and J 6 bases, with 17 bases left between them. This CDR3 is 14 amino acids long. Per the germline V gene, CDR1 is SEHNR and CDR2 is FQNEAQ (reference sequence). In nucleotides, the CDR3 is TGTGCCAGCAGCGCTGATTTCGGCGGGGCCGAGCAGTACTTC. Protein: CASSADFGGAEQYF. Based on the CDR3 plus reference TRBV7-9 and TRBJ2-7, the full variable domain is DTGVSQNPRHKITKRGQNVTFRCDPISEHNRLYWYRQTLGQGPEFLTYFQNEAQLEKSRLLSDRFSAERPKGSFSTLEIQRTEQGDSAMYLCASSADFGGAEQYFGPGTRLTVT.

At least ten counts were recorded for this clonotype. This chain connects TRBV12-3 or TRBV12-4 to TRBJ2-2; a weak D match, TRBD2 (5 bases). CDR3 length: 15 amino acids. Trimming shortened V by 6 bases and J by 2 bases, and 13 bases separated the two germline ends. The CDR3 region is CASSPHGENTGELFF. The CDR3 DNA reads as TGTGCCAGCAGCCCCCACGGGGAAAACACCGGGGAGCTGTTTTTT.

The J gene is TRBJ2-1, the V gene TRBV24-1; no definite D call. The ends were cut back, 1 base at V and 4 bases at J, with 4 bases in the middle. There are 13 residues in the CDR3. Germline CDR1 and CDR2: KGHDR and SFDVKD. The CDR3 DNA is TGTGCCACCAGTGATTTCGGGTACAATGAGCAGTTCTTC. This encodes CATSDFGYNEQFF.